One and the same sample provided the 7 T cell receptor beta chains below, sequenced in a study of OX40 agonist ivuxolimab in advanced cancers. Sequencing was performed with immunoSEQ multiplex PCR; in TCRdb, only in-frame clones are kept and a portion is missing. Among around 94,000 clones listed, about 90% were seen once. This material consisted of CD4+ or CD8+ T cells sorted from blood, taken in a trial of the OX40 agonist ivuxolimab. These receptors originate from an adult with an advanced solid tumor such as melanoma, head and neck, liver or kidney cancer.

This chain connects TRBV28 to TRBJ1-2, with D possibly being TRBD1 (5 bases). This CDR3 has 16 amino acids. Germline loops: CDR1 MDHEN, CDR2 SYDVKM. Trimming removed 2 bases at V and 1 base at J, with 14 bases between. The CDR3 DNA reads TGTGCCAGCAGTTTAAGGGGCCGGGGGGTTAACTATGGCTACACCTTC. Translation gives CASSLRGRGVNYGYTF.

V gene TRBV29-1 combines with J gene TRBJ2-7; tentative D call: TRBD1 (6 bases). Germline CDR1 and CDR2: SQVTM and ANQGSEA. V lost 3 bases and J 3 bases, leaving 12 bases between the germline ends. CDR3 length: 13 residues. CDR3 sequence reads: CSVEWGPGYEQYF. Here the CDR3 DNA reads TGCAGCGTTGAGTGGGGGCCGGGCTACGAGCAGTACTTC.

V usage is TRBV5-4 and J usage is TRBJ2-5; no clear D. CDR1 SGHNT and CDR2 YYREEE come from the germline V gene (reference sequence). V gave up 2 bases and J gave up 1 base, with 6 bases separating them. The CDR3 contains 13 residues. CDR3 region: CASSFQGQETQYF. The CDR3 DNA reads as TGTGCCAGCAGCTTCCAAGGCCAAGAGACCCAGTACTTC.

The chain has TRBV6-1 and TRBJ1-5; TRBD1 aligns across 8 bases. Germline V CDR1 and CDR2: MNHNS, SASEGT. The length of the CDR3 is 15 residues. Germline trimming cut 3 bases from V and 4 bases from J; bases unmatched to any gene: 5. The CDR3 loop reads CASSDDRGRNQPQHF. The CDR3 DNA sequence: TGTGCCAGCAGTGATGACAGGGGAAGAAATCAGCCCCAGCATTTT.

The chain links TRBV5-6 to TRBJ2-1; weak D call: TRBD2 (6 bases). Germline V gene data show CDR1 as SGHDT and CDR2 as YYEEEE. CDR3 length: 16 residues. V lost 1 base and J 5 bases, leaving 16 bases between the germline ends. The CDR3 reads CASSLRRGLINNEQFF. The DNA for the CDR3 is TGTGCCAGCAGCTTGCGGCGGGGCCTCATTAACAATGAGCAGTTCTTC.

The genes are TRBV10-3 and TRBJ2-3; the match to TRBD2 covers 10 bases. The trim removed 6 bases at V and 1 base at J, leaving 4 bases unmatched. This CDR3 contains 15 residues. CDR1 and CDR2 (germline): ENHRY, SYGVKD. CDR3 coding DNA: TGTGCCATCAGAAAAGCGGGAGGGGGCACAGATACGCAGTATTTT. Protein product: CAIRKAGGGTDTQYF.

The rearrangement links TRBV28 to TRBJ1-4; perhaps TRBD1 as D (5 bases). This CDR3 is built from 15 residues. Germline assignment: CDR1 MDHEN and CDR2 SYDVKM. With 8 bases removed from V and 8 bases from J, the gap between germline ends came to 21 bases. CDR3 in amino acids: CASGPPLTGGEKLFF. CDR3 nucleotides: TGTGCCAGCGGCCCCCCCCTGACTGGGGGAGAAAAACTGTTTTTT.